Below, 20 T cell receptor beta chains from the same sample are listed, as sequenced in a study of cytomegalovirus exposure and HLA in healthy donors. Repertoires were generated with immunoSEQ multiplex PCR, while TCRdb's copy carries only in-frame clones and drops some. The sample gives some 110,000 clones, approximately 88% of which show up once; 1.5% to 2% is in the top ten. Sample: PBMCs. These receptors all come from a man younger than 35 in good health and CMV-seronegative.

This clone was found once. The chain carries TRBV18 and TRBJ1-3; D not certain. V dropped 6 bases and J dropped 1 base, with 13 bases sitting between them. Germline V lookup: CDR1 KGHSH, CDR2 LQKENI. The CDR3 length is 15 residues. The CDR3: CASSNYSGSGNTIYF. The CDR3 DNA is TGTGCCAGCTCTAATTATAGCGGGTCTGGAAACACCATATATTTT.

This chain links TRBV10-3 with TRBJ2-7; 13 nucleotides match TRBD2. The V and J ends lost 8 bases and 4 bases, in that order; junction bases with no gene match: 5. Germline lookup yields CDR1 ENHRY and CDR2 SYGVKD. The CDR3 loop spans 14 amino acids. In nucleotides, the CDR3 is TGTGCCATCTGCGGGACTAGCGGGATGTACGAGCAGTACTTC. Translating gives CAICGTSGMYEQYF.

This rearrangement joins TRBV2 to TRBJ2-7; D gene unclear. Germline values: CDR1 SNHLY, CDR2 FYNNEI. Trimming shortened V by 6 bases and J by 2 bases, and 5 bases separated the two germline ends. The CDR3 is 11 amino acids. In DNA, the CDR3 is TGTGCCAGCAGGCTAACCTACGAGCAGTACTTC. Translation: CASRLTYEQYF.

The chain couples TRBV18 to TRBJ2-7; TRBD1 matches 7 bases. The CDR3 spans 15 residues. Germline V gene sequence: CDR1 KGHSH, CDR2 LQKENI. V lost 0 bases and J lost 3; bases outside the gene matches: 5. CDR3 sequence reads: CASSPPTGKVYEQYF. The CDR3 nucleotides are TGTGCCAGCTCACCACCGACAGGGAAGGTCTACGAGCAGTACTTC.

The rearrangement uses TRBV6-1 and TRBJ2-5; 10 nucleotides line up with TRBD1. This CDR3 comprises 16 residues. The junction had 3 bases not matched to a gene; V was cut back by 1 base and J by 1 base. Germline lookup yields CDR1 MNHNS and CDR2 SASEGT. CDR3 residues: CASSEGTGGGQETQYF. The CDR3 DNA sequence: TGTGCCAGCAGTGAAGGGACAGGGGGGGGCCAAGAGACCCAGTACTTC.

The chain has TRBV6-1 and TRBJ2-1; the match to TRBD1 covers 8 bases. The CDR3 is 15 residues long. From germline, CDR1 is MNHNS and CDR2 SASEGT. V shed 5 bases and J 2 bases; nucleotides not matched to a gene: 5. The DNA for the CDR3 is TGTGCCAGCAGTATAGGACAGGGACCCTACAATGAGCAGTTCTTC. Translated: CASSIGQGPYNEQFF.

The chain links TRBV28 to TRBJ1-4; 8 nucleotides agree with TRBD1. The germline V gene has CDR1 MDHEN and CDR2 SYDVKM. The CDR3 loop spans 15 amino acids. Losses at the gene ends were 6 bases for V and 7 bases for J; bases not matched to a gene: 10. Here the CDR3 reads CASSRIGQGGEKLFF. CDR3 coding DNA: TGTGCCAGCAGCCGAATCGGACAGGGCGGTGAAAAACTGTTTTTT.

V usage is TRBV25-1 and J usage is TRBJ2-4, with D unresolved. Trimming pared 5 bases from V and 3 bases from J, leaving 8 bases between. Germline loops: CDR1 MGHDK, CDR2 SYGVNS. The CDR3 runs 13 residues. The CDR3 sequence is CASSHSNKNIQYF. The DNA of the CDR3 is TGTGCCAGCAGTCATTCAAACAAAAACATTCAGTACTTC.

The rearrangement joins TRBV6-5 to TRBJ1-2; D call uncertain. V lost 5 bases, J lost 3 bases, and 10 bases lay in between. This CDR3 spans 13 amino acids. Germline CDR1 is MNHEY and CDR2 is SVGAGI. CDR3 sequence (DNA): TGTGCCAGCAGTCCCCGCCCAGACTATGGCTACACCTTC. Translated: CASSPRPDYGYTF.

The chain employs TRBV5-4 and TRBJ2-5; 9 nucleotides match TRBD2. The CDR3 has 17 residues. With 0 bases clipped from V and 1 base from J, the junction kept 7 bases outside the gene matches. CDR1 and CDR2 (germline): SGHNT, YYREEE (reference sequence). The CDR3 reads CASSLAPASGVQETQYF. Here the CDR3 DNA reads TGTGCCAGCAGCTTGGCCCCGGCTAGCGGGGTCCAAGAGACCCAGTACTTC.

The V gene is TRBV9, the J gene TRBJ2-1, with D possibly matching TRBD1 (6 bases). Trimming removed 1 base at V and 7 bases at J, with 15 bases between. Germline CDR1 SGDLS, CDR2 YYNGEE. The CDR3 consists of 15 residues. The CDR3 spells CASSVSGAEGNEQFF. In DNA form, the CDR3 reads TGTGCCAGCAGCGTATCAGGGGCCGAAGGGAATGAGCAGTTCTTC.

The chain combines TRBV19 with TRBJ2-2; no clear D gene. Trimming pared 6 bases from V and 1 base from J, leaving 6 bases between. Germline CDR1 LNHDA, CDR2 SQIVND (reference sequence). The CDR3 length is 13 residues. The CDR3 coding sequence is TGTGCCAGTAGCGGTCTGAACACCGGGGAGCTGTTTTTT. As protein: CASSGLNTGELFF.

This chain uses TRBV27 with TRBJ2-3; 7 bases match TRBD2. The CDR3 has 17 amino acids. CDR1 and CDR2 (germline): MNHEY, SMNVEV (reference sequence). V gave up 4 bases and J gave up 8 bases; unmatched junction bases: 18. The CDR3 is CASSSRNRDYSFATQYF. The CDR3 bases are TGTGCCAGCAGTTCCCGAAACCGGGACTATTCCTTTGCTACGCAGTATTTT.

This rearrangement joins TRBV30 to TRBJ1-5, with 8 bases fitting TRBD1. V gave up 4 bases and J gave up 7 bases; unmatched junction bases: 9. The germline CDR1 and CDR2 sequences are GTSNPN and SVGIG (reference sequence). The length of the CDR3 is 14 residues. For the CDR3, the DNA is TGTGCCTGGAACCGACAGGGGTCGGGCCAGCCCCAGCATTTT. It is translated as CAWNRQGSGQPQHF.

The gene calls are TRBV28 and TRBJ1-5; D is perhaps TRBD1 (5 bases). Trimming took 3 bases from V and 1 from J, leaving 25 bases between them. The CDR3 covers 20 residues. Germline V lookup: CDR1 MDHEN, CDR2 SYDVKM. CDR3 bases: TGTGCCAGCAGTTTCCCCCGCAGGGTTCAGGTATTCGGGAGCAATCAGCCCCAGCATTTT. Translation: CASSFPRRVQVFGSNQPQHF. Combining the CDR3 with reference TRBV28 and TRBJ1-5 gives the whole variable domain DVKVTQSSRYLVKRTGEKVFLECVQDMDHENMFWYRQDPGLGLRLIYFSYDVKMKEKGDIPEGYSVSREKKERFSLILESASTNQTSMYLCASSFPRRVQVFGSNQPQHFGDGTRLSIL.

The genes are TRBV7-9 and TRBJ2-5, with TRBD1 matching over 10 bases. The length of the CDR3 is 16 residues. Germline V gives CDR1 SEHNR, CDR2 FQNEAQ (reference sequence). V lost 2 bases, J lost 5 bases, and 8 bases stayed unmatched. Here the CDR3 DNA reads TGTGCCAGCAGCTTATACGGGGACAGGGGACACGAGACCCAGTACTTC. Its translation: CASSLYGDRGHETQYF.

Many counts were recorded for this clone. The chain is built from TRBV6-1 and TRBJ2-7, with a possible D match to TRBD2 (5 bases). Trimming took 3 bases from V and 2 from J, leaving 14 bases between them. The CDR3 consists of 15 residues. Germline V gives CDR1 MNHNS, CDR2 SASEGT. The CDR3 nucleotides are TGTGCCAGCAGTGAGGAAACTAGTGGGACCTACGAGCAGTACTTC. Protein sequence: CASSEETSGTYEQYF.

The V call is TRBV6-5, the J call TRBJ1-1; D remains ambiguous. Germline V gives CDR1 MNHEY, CDR2 SVGAGI. There are 12 residues in the CDR3. V was trimmed by 7 bases and J by 7 bases, leaving 13 bases between them. CDR3 sequence: CASKEEGVEAFF. The CDR3, as DNA: TGTGCCAGCAAGGAAGAAGGAGTTGAAGCTTTCTTT.

The CDR3 region is CASSPGGTGGEQYF. The CDR3 DNA reads as TGTGCCAGCAGTCCGGGTGGTACGGGGGGCGAGCAGTACTTC. The chain uses TRBV27 and TRBJ2-7; TRBD2 agrees at 7 bases. CDR3 size: 14 residues. V was clipped by 5 bases and J by 6 bases; unmatched bases: 10. Germline V gene lookup returns CDR1 MNHEY and CDR2 SMNVEV (reference sequence).

This chain joins TRBV5-1 and TRBJ1-6; 8 nucleotides match TRBD1. CDR1 and CDR2 (germline): SGHRS, YFSETQ. CDR3 length equals 15 residues. V dropped 4 bases and J dropped 8; count of bases not matched to a gene: 8. The CDR3 is CASSRQGALDSPLHF. The CDR3 DNA is TGCGCCAGCAGCAGGCAGGGGGCGCTGGATTCACCCCTCCACTTT.